This T cell receptor (beta chain) is from a study of CD8 T cells in Susac syndrome. Random hexamers were used to reverse transcribe the RNA input (about 0.5 to 1 ug). TCRdb re-derived calls from the immunoSEQ multiplex PCR reads in MiXCR, one entry per CDR3 protein. This sample has some 240,000 distinct CDR3 sequences, with about 96% found just once. This clonotype was seen a few times. Germline-derived CDR1 and CDR2 are DFQATT and SNEGSKA (reference sequence). The CDR3 is made up of 12 amino acids. V was shortened by 5 bases and J by 0 bases, with 7 bases between the two germline ends. This TCR was sampled from a human donor with Susac syndrome. V usage is TRBV20-1 and J usage is TRBJ1-2; no clear D gene. Sequenced: CD4+ T cells from PBMCs. CDR3 bases: TGCAGTGCTCGAACAGCTAACTATGGCTACACCTTC. This sequence encodes CSARTANYGYTF.